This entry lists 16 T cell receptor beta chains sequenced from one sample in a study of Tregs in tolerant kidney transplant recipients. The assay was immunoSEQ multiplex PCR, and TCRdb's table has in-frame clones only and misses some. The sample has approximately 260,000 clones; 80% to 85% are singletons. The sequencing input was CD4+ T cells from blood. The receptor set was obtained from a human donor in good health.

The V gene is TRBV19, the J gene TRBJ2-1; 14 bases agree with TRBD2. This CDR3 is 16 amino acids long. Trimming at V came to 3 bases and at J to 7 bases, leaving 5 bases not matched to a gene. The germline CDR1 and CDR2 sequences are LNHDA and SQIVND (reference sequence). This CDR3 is CASSIPGTSGRNEQFF. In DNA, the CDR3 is TGTGCCAGTAGTATCCCCGGGACTAGCGGGAGAAATGAGCAGTTCTTC.

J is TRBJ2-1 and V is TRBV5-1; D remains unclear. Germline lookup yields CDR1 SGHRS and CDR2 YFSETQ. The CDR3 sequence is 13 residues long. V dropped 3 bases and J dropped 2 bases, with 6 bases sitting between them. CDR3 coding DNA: TGCGCCAGCAGCTCGCGGACCTACAATGAGCAGTTCTTC. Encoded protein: CASSSRTYNEQFF.

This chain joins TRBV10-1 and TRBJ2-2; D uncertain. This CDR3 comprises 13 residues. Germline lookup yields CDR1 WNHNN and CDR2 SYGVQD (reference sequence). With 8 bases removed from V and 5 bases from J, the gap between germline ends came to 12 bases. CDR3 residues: CASARVRTGELFF. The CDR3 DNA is TGCGCCAGCGCTCGGGTCCGAACCGGGGAGCTGTTTTTT.

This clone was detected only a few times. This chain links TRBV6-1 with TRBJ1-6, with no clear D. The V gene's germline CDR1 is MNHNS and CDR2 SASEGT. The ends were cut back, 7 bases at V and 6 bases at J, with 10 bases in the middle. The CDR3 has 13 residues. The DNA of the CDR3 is TGTGCCAGCAAGAGAGTCATTAATTCACCCCTCCACTTT. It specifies CASKRVINSPLHF.

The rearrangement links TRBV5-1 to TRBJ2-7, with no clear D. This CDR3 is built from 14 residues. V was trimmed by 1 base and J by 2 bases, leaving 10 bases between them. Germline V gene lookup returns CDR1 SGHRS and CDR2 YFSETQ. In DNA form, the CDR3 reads TGCGCCAGCAGCTTGTTGGGTATTCCCTACGAGCAGTACTTC. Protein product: CASSLLGIPYEQYF. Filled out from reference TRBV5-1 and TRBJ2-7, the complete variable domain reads KAGVTQTPRYLIKTRGQQVTLSCSPISGHRSVSWYQQTPGQGLQFLFEYFSETQRNKGNFPGRFSGRQFSNSRSEMNVSTLELGDSALYLCASSLLGIPYEQYFGPGTRLTVT.

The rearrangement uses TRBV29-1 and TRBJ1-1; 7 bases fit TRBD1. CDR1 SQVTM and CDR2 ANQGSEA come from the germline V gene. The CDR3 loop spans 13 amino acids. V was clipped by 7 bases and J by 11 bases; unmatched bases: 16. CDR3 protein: CSGSGDRDLMAFF. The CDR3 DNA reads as TGCAGCGGATCGGGAGACAGGGACCTAATGGCTTTCTTT.

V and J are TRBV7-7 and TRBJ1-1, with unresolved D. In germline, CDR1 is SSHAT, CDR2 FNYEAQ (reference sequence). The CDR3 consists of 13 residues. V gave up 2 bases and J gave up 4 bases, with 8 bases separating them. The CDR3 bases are TGTGCCAGCAGCTTACGAGTTGCCACTGAAGCTTTCTTT. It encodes CASSLRVATEAFF.

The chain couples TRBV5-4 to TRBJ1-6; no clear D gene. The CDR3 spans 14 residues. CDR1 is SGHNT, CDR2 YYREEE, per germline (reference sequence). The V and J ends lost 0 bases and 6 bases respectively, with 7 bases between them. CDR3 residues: CASSLASGNSPLHF. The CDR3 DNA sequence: TGTGCCAGCAGCTTGGCGTCGGGTAATTCACCCCTCCACTTT.

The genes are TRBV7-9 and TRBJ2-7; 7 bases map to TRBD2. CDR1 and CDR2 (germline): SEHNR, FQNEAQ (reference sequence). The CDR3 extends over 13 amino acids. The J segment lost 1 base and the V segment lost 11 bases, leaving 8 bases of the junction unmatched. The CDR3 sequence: CASGSGGSYEQYF. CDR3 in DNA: TGTGCCTCCGGATCGGGAGGTTCCTACGAGCAGTACTTC.

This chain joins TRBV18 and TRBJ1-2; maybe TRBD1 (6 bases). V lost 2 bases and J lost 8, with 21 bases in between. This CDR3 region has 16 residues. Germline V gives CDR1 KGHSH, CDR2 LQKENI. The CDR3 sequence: CASSPNFRRGGGGYTF. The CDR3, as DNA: TGTGCCAGCTCACCAAACTTCCGCAGGGGCGGTGGGGGCTACACCTTC.

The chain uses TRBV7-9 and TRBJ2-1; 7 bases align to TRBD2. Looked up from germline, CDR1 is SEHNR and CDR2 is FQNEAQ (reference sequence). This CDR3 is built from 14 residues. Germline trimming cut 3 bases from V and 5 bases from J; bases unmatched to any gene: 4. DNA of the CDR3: TGTGCCAGCAGCTTCCTAGCGGAGAACAATGAGCAGTTCTTC. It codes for CASSFLAENNEQFF.

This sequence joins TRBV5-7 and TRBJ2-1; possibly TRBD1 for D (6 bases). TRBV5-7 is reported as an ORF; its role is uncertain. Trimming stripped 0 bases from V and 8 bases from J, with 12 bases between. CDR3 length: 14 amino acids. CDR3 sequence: CASSLDRDWHEQFF. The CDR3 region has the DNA TGTGCCAGCAGCTTGGACAGGGATTGGCATGAGCAGTTCTTC.

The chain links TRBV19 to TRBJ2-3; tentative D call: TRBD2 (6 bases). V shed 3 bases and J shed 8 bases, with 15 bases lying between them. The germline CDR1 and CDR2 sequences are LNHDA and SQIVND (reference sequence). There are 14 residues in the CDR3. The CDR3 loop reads CASSMYGSSGTQYF. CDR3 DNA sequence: TGTGCCAGTAGTATGTACGGGAGCTCTGGTACGCAGTATTTT.

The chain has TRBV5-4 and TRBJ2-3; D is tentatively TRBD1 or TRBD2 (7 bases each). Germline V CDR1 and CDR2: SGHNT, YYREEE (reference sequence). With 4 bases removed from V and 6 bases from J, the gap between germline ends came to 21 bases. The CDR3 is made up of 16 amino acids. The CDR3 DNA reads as TGTGCCAGCAGCCCCAGGGGGGGCGGACCCGCGGATACGCAGTATTTT. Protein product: CASSPRGGGPADTQYF.

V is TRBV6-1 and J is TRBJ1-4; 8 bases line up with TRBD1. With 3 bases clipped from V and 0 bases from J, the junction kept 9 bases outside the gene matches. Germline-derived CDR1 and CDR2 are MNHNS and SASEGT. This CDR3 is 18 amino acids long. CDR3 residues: CASSDRAGGVPTNEKLFF. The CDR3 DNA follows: TGTGCCAGCAGTGATCGGGCAGGGGGCGTTCCAACTAATGAAAAACTGTTTTTT.

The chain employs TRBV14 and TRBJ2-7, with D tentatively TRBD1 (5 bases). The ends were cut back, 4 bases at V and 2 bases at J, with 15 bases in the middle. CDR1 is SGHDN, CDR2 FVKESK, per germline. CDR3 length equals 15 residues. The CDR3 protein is CASSRDQGLAYEQYF. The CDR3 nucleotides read TGTGCCAGCAGCCGCGACCAGGGATTGGCCTACGAGCAGTACTTC.